A selection of T cell receptor beta chains follows, all from one sample in a study of a mutant IDH1 vaccine in newly diagnosed glioma. The protocol was immunoSEQ multiplex PCR, while the TCRdb copy is restricted to in-frame clones and leaves out a portion. Among about 92,000 clones, under 90% were seen once, and the ten largest hold around 7.4%. Here the sequenced sample was PBMCs, taken from a glioma patient treated with radiotherapy, temozolomide or both. The receptors here all came from a woman between 50 and 59 years old with glioma. CDR3s include the opening cysteine and the closing phenylalanine or tryptophan. A D gene is named only where the DNA matches it firmly. Only part of the rows carry a size: once, few, many, or a class if the clone is expanded.

V	size	D	J	DNA	CDR3
TRBV30	.	.	TRBJ1-4	TGTGCCTGGAGTGTTGGGGGGGGAGGTGAAAAACTGTTTTTT	CAWSVGGGGEKLFF
TRBV7-9	.	.	TRBJ1-1	TGTGCCAGCAGCTTGCCGGGACTGAACACTGAAGCTTTCTTT	CASSLPGLNTEAFF
TRBV2	few	.	TRBJ2-1	TGTGCCAGCAGTGAGTTGGCAGGGAGGTACAATGAGCAGTTCTTC	CASSELAGRYNEQFF
TRBV2	.	.	TRBJ1-2	TGTGCCAGCAGTGACCTATCGCATGGCTACACCTTC	CASSDLSHGYTF
TRBV6-6	.	.	TRBJ1-3	TGTGCCAGCAGTACTTGGACGGCCCCTGGAAACACCATATATTTT	CASSTWTAPGNTIYF
TRBV27	.	TRBD1	TRBJ1-1	TGTGCCAGCAGTCCCTTCGGACAGGGGGCGACCAACACTGAAGCTTTCTTT	CASSPFGQGATNTEAFF
TRBV6-1	.	.	TRBJ2-7	TGTGCCAGCAGATTCGACGGGAGATCCTACGAGCAGTACTTC	CASRFDGRSYEQYF
TRBV5-3	.	TRBD1	TRBJ1-4	TGTGCCAGAAGCTCGGGACAGGGATTTGAAAAACTGTTTTTT	CARSSGQGFEKLFF
TRBV19	.	TRBD1	TRBJ1-5	TGTGCCACCCGACAGGGTGGAAATCAGCCCCAGCATTTT	CATRQGGNQPQHF
TRBV13	.	.	TRBJ1-6	TGTGCCAGCAGCTCCTCGGAAAAGGGCACCTATAATTCACCCCTCCACTTT	CASSSSEKGTYNSPLHF
TRBV7-9	.	.	TRBJ1-5	TGTGCCAGCAGCCGGACAGAGGGCCAGCCCCAGCATTTT	CASSRTEGQPQHF
TRBV4-1	.	.	TRBJ1-5	TGCGCCAGCAGCCAAGAAGGAGGCAGGGGCCAGCCCCAGCATTTT	CASSQEGGRGQPQHF
TRBV19	.	.	TRBJ1-3	TGTGCCAGTAGTATATTTCACACCTCCTCTGGAAACACCATATATTTT	CASSIFHTSSGNTIYF
TRBV5-4	.	TRBD2	TRBJ2-1	TGTGCCAGCAGCGTGGGACTAGCGGGGGGCAATGAGCAGTTCTTC	CASSVGLAGGNEQFF
TRBV29-1	.	TRBD1	TRBJ2-1	TGCAGCGTTGAGAAAAAAGGGACAGGGCTCTACAATGAGCAGTTCTTC	CSVEKKGTGLYNEQFF
TRBV7-2	.	.	TRBJ1-1	TGTGCCAGCAGCTTAGAGGCGATGAACACTGAAGCTTTCTTT	CASSLEAMNTEAFF
TRBV4-1	.	TRBD1	TRBJ1-1	TGCGCCAGCAGATTCGACAGGGGTACAGAGAACACTGAAGCTTTCTTT	CASRFDRGTENTEAFF
TRBV6-1	.	.	TRBJ1-2	TGTGCCAGCAGTGAAGCTGGATCAGGGTACGGCTATGGCTACACCTTC	CASSEAGSGYGYGYTF
TRBV30	.	.	TRBJ1-6	TGTGCCTGGAGTGTACCGGGGTTGTATAATTCACCCCTCCACTTT	CAWSVPGLYNSPLHF
TRBV15	.	.	TRBJ1-1	TGTGCCACCAGCAGGCAGTTAAGGACGAACACTGAAGCTTTCTTT	CATSRQLRTNTEAFF
TRBV4-2	.	TRBD2	TRBJ2-5	TGTGCCAGCAGCCAAGGGGCTAGCGGGCAAGAGACCCAGTACTTC	CASSQGASGQETQYF
TRBV20-1	.	.	TRBJ1-2	TGCAGTGCTAGAAAGGGCTATGGCTACACCTTC	CSARKGYGYTF
TRBV6-6	.	.	TRBJ1-2	TGTGCCACCGGTGAGGGGATCTATGGCTACACCTTC	CATGEGIYGYTF
TRBV2	.	TRBD2	TRBJ2-2	TGTGCCAGCAGCCAAGCGGGGGTTAGTGCCGGGGAGCTGTTTTTT	CASSQAGVSAGELFF
TRBV4-2	.	.	TRBJ2-1	TGTGCCAGCAGCCGCCAAGGTGAGCAGTTCTTC	CASSRQGEQFF
TRBV30	few	.	TRBJ1-1	TGTGCCTGGAAGGCAGGGCGGAGCGCTGAAGCTTTCTTT	CAWKAGRSAEAFF
TRBV19	.	.	TRBJ1-5	TGTGCCAGTAGGCGGGCAATGAATCAGCCCCAGCATTTT	CASRRAMNQPQHF
TRBV27	.	.	TRBJ1-2	TGTGCCAGCAGGGATCCCCTGCGGGACTCCTATATAGATGGCTACACCTTC	CASRDPLRDSYIDGYTF
TRBV15	.	.	TRBJ2-3	TGTGCCACCAGCAGAGATTATTCAAATGGTCGGCGGGCAGACACAGATACGCAGTATTTT	CATSRDYSNGRRADTDTQYF
TRBV14	.	TRBD1	TRBJ1-5	TGTGCCAGCAGCCAACCCTCTTGGTATATGGCGACAGGGGTTTGCAATCAGCCCCAGCATTTT	CASSQPSWYMATGVCNQPQHF
TRBV9	.	.	TRBJ2-5	TGTGCCAGCAGCGTGGGGACTGTTAATCAAGAGACCCAGTACTTC	CASSVGTVNQETQYF
TRBV19	.	TRBD1	TRBJ1-1	TGTGCCAGTAGTACCGACAGGGTTGGCACTGAAGCTTTCTTT	CASSTDRVGTEAFF
TRBV6-1	.	.	TRBJ1-5	TGTGCCAGCAATGGATGGGGGGGCAATCAGCCCCAGCATTTT	CASNGWGGNQPQHF
TRBV25-1	.	.	TRBJ1-1	TGTGCCAGCAGTCCTCGGACAGACATGAACACTGAAGCTTTCTTT	CASSPRTDMNTEAFF
TRBV6-4	.	.	TRBJ1-1	TGTGCCAGCAGTGACGGAATGGGGCTGAACACTGAAGCTTTCTTT	CASSDGMGLNTEAFF
TRBV7-2	.	TRBD2	TRBJ2-4	TGTGCCAGCAGCCCCCGACTAGCCTCGAACATTCAGTACTTC	CASSPRLASNIQYF
TRBV18	.	.	TRBJ1-4	TGTGCCAGCTCACCAGGAGTCGGGGAAAAACTGTTTTTT	CASSPGVGEKLFF
TRBV27	.	.	TRBJ1-2	TGTGCCAGCAGTTTAACCATTGGGGAGGGGATTAACTATGGCTACACCTTC	CASSLTIGEGINYGYTF
TRBV19	.	.	TRBJ1-4	TGTGCCAGTAGCCCGGATCGCGGTAGGGAACTGTTTTTT	CASSPDRGRELFF
TRBV6-1	.	.	TRBJ2-4	TGTGCCAGCACTCCCTGGGGAACCAAAAACATTCAGTACTTC	CASTPWGTKNIQYF
TRBV4-1	.	.	TRBJ1-2	TGCGCCAGCAGCCGACAATTAGGAGAAGCTAACTATGGCTACACCTTC	CASSRQLGEANYGYTF
TRBV30	once	TRBD2	TRBJ2-3	TGTGCCTGGAGTAAGAGACGGGGGGGCATAGATACGCAGTATTTT	CAWSKRRGGIDTQYF
TRBV25-1	.	.	TRBJ2-3	TGTGCCAGCCGGTCGGTAGATACGCAGTATTTT	CASRSVDTQYF
TRBV7-9	.	.	TRBJ1-5	TGTGCCAGCAGCTTAAGAGGACAAGGGATTAGTGGGCCCCAGCATTTT	CASSLRGQGISGPQHF
TRBV27	.	.	TRBJ1-4	TGTGCCAGCAGTTTAGGGGGTAGCGAAAAACTGTTTTTT	CASSLGGSEKLFF
TRBV5-6	once	TRBD1	TRBJ2-3	TGTGCCAGCTACCGGCAGGGGGCAGGCTCGAAGTTAAATACGCAGTATTTT	CASYRQGAGSKLNTQYF